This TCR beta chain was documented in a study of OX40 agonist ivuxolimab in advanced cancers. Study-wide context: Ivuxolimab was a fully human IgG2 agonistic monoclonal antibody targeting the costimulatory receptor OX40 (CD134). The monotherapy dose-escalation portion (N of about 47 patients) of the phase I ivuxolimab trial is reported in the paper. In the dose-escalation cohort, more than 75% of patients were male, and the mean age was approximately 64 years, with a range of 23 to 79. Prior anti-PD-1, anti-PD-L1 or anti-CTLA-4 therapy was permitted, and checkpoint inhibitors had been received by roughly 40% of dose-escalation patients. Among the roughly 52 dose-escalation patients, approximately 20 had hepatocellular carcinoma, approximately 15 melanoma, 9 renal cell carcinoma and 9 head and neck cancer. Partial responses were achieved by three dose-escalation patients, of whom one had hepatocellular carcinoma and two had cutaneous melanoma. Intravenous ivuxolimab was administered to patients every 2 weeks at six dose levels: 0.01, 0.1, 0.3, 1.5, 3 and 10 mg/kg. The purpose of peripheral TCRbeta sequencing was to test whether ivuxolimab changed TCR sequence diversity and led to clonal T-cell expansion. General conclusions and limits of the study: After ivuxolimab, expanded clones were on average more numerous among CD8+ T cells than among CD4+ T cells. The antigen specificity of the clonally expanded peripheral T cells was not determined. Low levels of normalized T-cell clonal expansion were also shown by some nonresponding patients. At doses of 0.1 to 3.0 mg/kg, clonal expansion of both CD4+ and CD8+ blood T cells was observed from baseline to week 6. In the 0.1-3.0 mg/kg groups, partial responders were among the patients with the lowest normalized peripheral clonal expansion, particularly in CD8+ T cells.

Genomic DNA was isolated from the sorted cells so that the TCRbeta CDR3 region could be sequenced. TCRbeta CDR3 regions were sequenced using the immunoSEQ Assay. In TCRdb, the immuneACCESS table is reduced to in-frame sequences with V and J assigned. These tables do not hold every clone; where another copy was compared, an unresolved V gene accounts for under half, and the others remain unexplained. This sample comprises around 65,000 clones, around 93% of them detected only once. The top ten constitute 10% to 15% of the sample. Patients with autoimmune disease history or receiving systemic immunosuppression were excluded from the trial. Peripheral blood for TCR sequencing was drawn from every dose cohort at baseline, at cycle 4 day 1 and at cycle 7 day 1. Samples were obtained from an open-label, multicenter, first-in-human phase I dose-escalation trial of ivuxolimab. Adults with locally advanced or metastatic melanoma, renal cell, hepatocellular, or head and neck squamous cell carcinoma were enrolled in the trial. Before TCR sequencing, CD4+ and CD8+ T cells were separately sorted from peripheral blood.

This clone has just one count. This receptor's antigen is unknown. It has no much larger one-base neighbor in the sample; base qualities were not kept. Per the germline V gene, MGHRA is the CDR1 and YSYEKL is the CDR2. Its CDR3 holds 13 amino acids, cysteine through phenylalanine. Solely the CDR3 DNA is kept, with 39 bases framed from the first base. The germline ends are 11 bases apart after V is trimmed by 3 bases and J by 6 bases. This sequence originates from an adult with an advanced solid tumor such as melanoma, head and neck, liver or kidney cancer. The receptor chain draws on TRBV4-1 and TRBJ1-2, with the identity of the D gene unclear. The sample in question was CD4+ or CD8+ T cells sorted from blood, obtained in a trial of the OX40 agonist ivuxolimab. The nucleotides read TGCGCCAGCAGCCACGGGAAGGCGGATGGCTACACCTTC. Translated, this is CASSHGKADGYTF.